This T cell receptor (beta chain) was retrieved from a study of identical twins. TCRdb ran MiXCR on the 5' RACE reads and lists one entry per CDR3 protein. The data show 400,000 to 550,000 distinct CDR3 sequences, with roughly 24% seen just once and approximately 2.9% held by the top ten. This CDR3 is built from 14 residues. Trimming cost V 0 bases and J 5 bases; bases outside gene matches: 1. Germline V gene lookup returns CDR1 SGHAT and CDR2 FQNNGV. This sample also appeared in a second study, on T cells expressing NK-cell markers. That work contributes: It was sorted CD3+CD56-NKG2C+, CD3+CD56+NKG2C- and CD3+CD56+NKG2C+ T cells that provided the TCR beta repertoires. Restricting sorting to alpha-beta TCR T cells was achieved in several experiments by an anti-gamma-delta TCR antibody.

The specimen was CD4+ T cells sorted from blood. V and J are TRBV11-2 and TRBJ2-1, with 7 bases matching TRBD2. The TCR sequence derives from a woman between 18 and 29 years old in good health. The CDR3 nucleotides read TGTGCCAGCAGCTTAGACGGGGGGAACAATGAGCAGTTCTTC. Protein product: CASSLDGGNNEQFF.